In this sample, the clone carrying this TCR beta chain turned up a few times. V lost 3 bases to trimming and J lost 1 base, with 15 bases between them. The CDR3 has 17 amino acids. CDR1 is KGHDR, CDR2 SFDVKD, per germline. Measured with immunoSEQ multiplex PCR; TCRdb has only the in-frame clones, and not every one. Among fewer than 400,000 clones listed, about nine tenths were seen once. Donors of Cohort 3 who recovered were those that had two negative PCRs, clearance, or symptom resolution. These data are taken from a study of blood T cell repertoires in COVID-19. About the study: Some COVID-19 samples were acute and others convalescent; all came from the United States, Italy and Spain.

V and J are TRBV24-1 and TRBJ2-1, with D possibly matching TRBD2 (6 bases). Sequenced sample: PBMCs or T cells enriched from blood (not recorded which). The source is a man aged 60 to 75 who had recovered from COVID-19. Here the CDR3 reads CATSDHSGTGSYNEQFF. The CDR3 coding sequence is TGTGCCACCAGTGATCACTCCGGGACTGGGTCCTACAATGAGCAGTTCTTC.